Listed here are 28 T cell receptor beta chains from one sample, sequenced in a study of technical replicates of blood from a few donors. Profiled with immunoSEQ multiplex PCR; TCRdb holds only in-frame clones, not every one. The sample lists 75,000 to 80,000 clones, roughly 92% occurring once. Specimen: T cells isolated from PBMCs. The origin of the receptors is a human donor in good health.

This chain uses TRBV27 with TRBJ2-7; 7 bases agree with TRBD1. This CDR3 has 12 residues. The V gene end was trimmed by 9 bases and the J gene end by 2 bases; junction bases not matched to a gene: 4. Germline-derived CDR1 and CDR2 are MNHEY and SMNVEV (reference sequence). The CDR3 DNA sequence: TGTGCCAGTATGACAGGGACCTACGAGCAGTACTTC. It translates to CASMTGTYEQYF.

The rearrangement uses TRBV12-5 and TRBJ2-1; 11 positions match TRBD2. CDR3 length: 14 amino acids. The germline CDR1 and CDR2 sequences are LGHNT and FRNRAP. V trimming: 9 bases; J trimming: 5 bases; junction bases outside the gene matches: 6. CDR3 in amino acids: CASLNSGRDNEQFF. The DNA of the CDR3 is TGTGCTAGCCTGAATAGCGGGAGGGACAATGAGCAGTTCTTC.

The chain carries TRBV7-3 and TRBJ2-7; unclear D gene. V shed 2 bases and J shed 2 bases, with 7 bases lying between them. The CDR3 contains 13 residues. Germline CDR1 is SGHTA and CDR2 is FQGTGA. CDR3 loop: CASSLDNTYEQYF. Here the CDR3 DNA reads TGTGCCAGCAGCTTAGATAACACCTACGAGCAGTACTTC.

The J gene is TRBJ1-5, the V gene TRBV11-2, with D tentatively TRBD1 (5 bases). The ends were cut back, 6 bases at V and 3 bases at J, with 9 bases in the middle. From germline, CDR1 is SGHAT and CDR2 FQNNGV. The CDR3 is 13 residues long. The CDR3 loop is CASSFGHNQPQHF. The CDR3, as DNA: TGTGCCAGCAGTTTCGGACACAATCAGCCCCAGCATTTT. Filled out from reference TRBV11-2 and TRBJ1-5, the complete variable domain reads EAGVAQSPRYKIIEKRQSVAFWCNPISGHATLYWYQQILGQGPKLLIQFQNNGVVDDSQLPKDRFSAERLKGVDSTLKIQPAKLEDSAVYLCASSFGHNQPQHFGDGTRLSIL.

The chain has TRBV4-3 and TRBJ1-4; no clear D gene. Germline loops: CDR1 LGHNA, CDR2 YSLEER. The ends were cut back, 0 bases at V and 0 bases at J, with 5 bases in the middle. The CDR3 is 15 amino acids. Here the CDR3 reads CASSQDGATNEKLFF. Written as DNA, the CDR3 is TGCGCCAGCAGCCAAGACGGAGCAACTAATGAAAAACTGTTTTTT.

This rearrangement joins TRBV11-2 to TRBJ1-2; a possible D gene is TRBD1 (5 bases). Trimming took 5 bases from V and 4 from J, leaving 14 bases between them. Germline CDR1 SGHAT, CDR2 FQNNGV. The CDR3 has 14 residues. CDR3 residues: CASSQTAQSYGYTF. CDR3 DNA sequence: TGTGCCAGCAGCCAGACAGCTCAGTCCTATGGCTACACCTTC.

The rearrangement joins TRBV5-6 to TRBJ1-2; maybe TRBD1 (5 bases). The CDR3 is 13 residues long. V was cut by 4 bases and J by 4 bases, with 11 bases left in between. Germline CDR1 SGHDT, CDR2 YYEEEE. CDR3 region: CASSPLGGYGYTF. CDR3 nucleotide sequence: TGTGCCAGCAGCCCTCTCGGGGGCTATGGCTACACCTTC.

The count of this clone is one. The V call is TRBV6-5, the J call TRBJ1-5; the match to TRBD1 covers 10 bases. The V segment lost 6 bases and the J segment 11 bases; nucleotides outside the gene matches: 7. Looked up from germline, CDR1 is MNHEY and CDR2 is SVGAGI. This CDR3 has 13 residues. This CDR3 is CASRGTGEQSQHF. For the CDR3, the DNA is TGTGCCAGCAGAGGGACAGGGGAACAGTCCCAGCATTTT.

The chain employs TRBV29-1 and TRBJ2-7; 11 nucleotides match TRBD2. The V gene end was trimmed by 7 bases and the J gene end by 2 bases; junction bases not matched to a gene: 4. The germline gives CDR1 SQVTM, CDR2 ANQGSEA. This CDR3 has 13 amino acids. CDR3 sequence: CSAGLAGAYEQYF. Here the CDR3 DNA reads TGCAGCGCCGGACTAGCGGGCGCCTACGAGCAGTACTTC.

The chain employs TRBV6-1 and TRBJ2-7, with D maybe TRBD2 (5 bases). With 7 bases removed from V and 0 bases from J, the gap between germline ends came to 13 bases. The CDR3 totals 14 residues. Germline V gives CDR1 MNHNS, CDR2 SASEGT. The CDR3 sequence is CASTRIDYSYEQYF. In nucleotides, the CDR3 is TGTGCCAGCACCCGAATAGACTACTCCTACGAGCAGTACTTC.

This chain uses TRBV7-9 with TRBJ2-1, with 15 bases identical to TRBD2. CDR3 length equals 17 residues. Germline trimming cut 7 bases from V and 1 base from J; bases unmatched to any gene: 5. Germline assignment: CDR1 SEHNR and CDR2 FQNEAQ (reference sequence). CDR3 region: CASTMGLAGGSYNEQFF. The CDR3 DNA sequence: TGTGCCAGCACCATGGGACTAGCGGGAGGTTCCTACAATGAGCAGTTCTTC.

The chain has TRBV6-5 and TRBJ2-5; the match to TRBD2 covers 10 bases. Per germline, CDR1 MNHEY and CDR2 SVGAGI. The CDR3 extends over 16 amino acids. Germline trimming cut 4 bases from V and 3 bases from J; bases unmatched to any gene: 8. The CDR3 spells CASSFLPLAGKETQYF. The CDR3 DNA reads as TGTGCCAGCAGTTTCCTCCCACTAGCGGGAAAAGAGACCCAGTACTTC.

CDR3 nucleotide sequence: TGTGCCAGCAGCTTAACCCTTAGTGGGAGGGGGAATGAGCAGTTCTTC. Its translation: CASSLTLSGRGNEQFF. The V call is TRBV11-2, the J call TRBJ2-1; the D gene is possibly TRBD2 (7 bases). CDR1 is SGHAT, CDR2 FQNNGV, per germline. The CDR3 is 16 amino acids. V was clipped by 2 bases and J by 7 bases, with 18 bases between them.

This rearrangement joins TRBV6-4 to TRBJ1-4; the D gene is possibly TRBD1 (5 bases). The V gene lost 7 bases and the J gene lost 3 bases, with 21 bases spanning the gap. CDR3 size: 17 residues. In germline, CDR1 is MRHNA, CDR2 SNTAGT. CDR3 bases: TGTGCCAGCACCCAATCGGAGAGGGGAGGATCTAATGAAAAACTGTTTTTT. Protein: CASTQSERGGSNEKLFF.

V gene TRBV19 combines with J gene TRBJ2-7; D is uncertain. CDR3 length: 14 residues. V dropped 3 bases and J dropped 0 bases, with 9 bases sitting between them. In germline, CDR1 is LNHDA, CDR2 SQIVND (reference sequence). The CDR3 loop is CASSIRTNSYEQYF. Written as DNA, the CDR3 is TGTGCCAGTAGTATCAGAACTAACTCCTACGAGCAGTACTTC.

The CDR3 DNA reads TGTGCCAGCAGCCAAGATACAGGCCGGGCCGTCCTGACTTTC. It yields the protein CASSQDTGRAVLTF. J is TRBJ2-6 and V is TRBV4-2; the D gene is possibly TRBD1 (5 bases). The V end lost 0 bases, the J end lost 12 bases, and 12 bases lay between the germline ends. Germline V gene lookup returns CDR1 LGHNA and CDR2 YNFKEQ. The CDR3 has 14 residues.

The chain recombines TRBV27 with TRBJ1-5; the D gene is possibly TRBD1 (5 bases). V was clipped by 6 bases and J by 3 bases, with 24 bases between them. The CDR3 contains 18 residues. Germline values: CDR1 MNHEY, CDR2 SMNVEV (reference sequence). The CDR3, as DNA: TGTGCCAGCAGCCACCCTACGGGGAGGGGTATACCCAATCAGCCCCAGCATTTT. Translating gives CASSHPTGRGIPNQPQHF.

The chain is built from TRBV10-1 and TRBJ2-2; TRBD1 matches 7 bases. This CDR3 spans 18 amino acids. Germline V gene lookup returns CDR1 WNHNN and CDR2 SYGVQD (reference sequence). V gave up 2 bases and J gave up 4 bases; unmatched junction bases: 13. Here the CDR3 reads CASSEGPWGTDRTGELFF. The CDR3 coding sequence is TGCGCCAGCAGTGAGGGTCCCTGGGGGACAGACCGCACCGGGGAGCTGTTTTTT.

This chain uses TRBV5-1 with TRBJ2-7; TRBD1 might be the D (7 bases). Between the trimmed V and J ends, which lost 0 bases and 7 bases, there was a span of 11 bases. Germline loops: CDR1 SGHRS, CDR2 YFSETQ. The CDR3 covers 13 residues. CDR3 region: CASSLEAGGEQYF. DNA of the CDR3: TGCGCCAGCAGCTTGGAAGCAGGGGGGGAGCAGTACTTC.

The CDR3 loop reads CASRLGFVEQYF. The CDR3 bases are TGTGCAAGTCGCTTAGGTTTCGTCGAGCAGTACTTC. The gene calls are TRBV12-2 and TRBJ2-7; the DNA was not used to check the table's D call, TRBD2. TRBV12-2 has pseudogene status. CDR3 size: 12 residues.

This chain joins TRBV5-1 and TRBJ2-7; 7 bases align to TRBD2. Trimming took 4 bases from V and 0 from J; bases not matched to a gene: 4. This CDR3 is built from 14 residues. From germline, CDR1 is SGHRS and CDR2 YFSETQ. The chain's CDR3 is CASSPGDYSYEQYF. The CDR3 coding sequence is TGCGCCAGCAGCCCCGGGGACTACTCCTACGAGCAGTACTTC.

This sequence joins TRBV19 and TRBJ2-7, with 9 bases fitting TRBD1. After removal of 5 bases from V and 1 base from J, the junction contained 3 bases not matched to a gene. The CDR3 is 14 residues long. Germline loops: CDR1 LNHDA, CDR2 SQIVND (reference sequence). The CDR3 region is CASSFGTGSYEQYF. CDR3 in DNA: TGTGCCAGTAGTTTCGGGACAGGGTCCTACGAGCAGTACTTC.

The CDR3, as DNA: TGTGCCAGCAGCTTACATGTTAGCGGGACCTCCTACGAGCAGTACTTC. It specifies CASSLHVSGTSYEQYF. The chain is built from TRBV7-2 and TRBJ2-7, with TRBD2 matching 8 bases. The CDR3 contains 16 residues. CDR1 is SGHTA and CDR2 is FQGNSA in the germline V gene. After removal of 2 bases from V and 0 bases from J, the junction contained 6 bases not matched to a gene.

The gene calls are TRBV19 and TRBJ1-2; no firm D call. Germline lookup yields CDR1 LNHDA and CDR2 SQIVND (reference sequence). This CDR3 has 15 residues. With 4 bases removed from V and 10 bases from J, the gap between germline ends came to 22 bases. The DNA of the CDR3 is TGTGCCAGTAGTACCTTGGTGGCGGAGGGTAGCGACTACACCTTC. It codes for CASSTLVAEGSDYTF.

The gene calls are TRBV5-1 and TRBJ1-5; 8 nucleotides align to TRBD1. Germline V CDR1 and CDR2: SGHRS, YFSETQ. Trimming at V came to 4 bases and at J to 7 bases, leaving 7 bases not matched to a gene. This CDR3 is 14 amino acids long. CDR3 DNA sequence: TGCGCCAGCAGCCCCGACAGGGGAGGGCAGCCCCAGCATTTT. It encodes CASSPDRGGQPQHF.

Regarding this clone: At one of its ends the junction is not consistent with the germline gene, which may arise from a read error. This chain uses TRBV7-7 with TRBJ2-2; D ambiguous. The CDR3 covers 12 residues. Germline values: CDR1 SSHAT, CDR2 FNYEAQ (reference sequence). CDR3 sequence (DNA): TGTGCTAGCAGCTTAGTTTCGGGGGAGCTGTTTTTT. The encoded protein is CASSLVSGELFF.

This rearrangement joins TRBV11-2 to TRBJ2-7; no clear D. Trimming pared 0 bases from V and 6 bases from J, leaving 6 bases between. The CDR3 is 12 residues long. Germline V CDR1 and CDR2: SGHAT, FQNNGV. CDR3 DNA sequence: TGTGCCAGCAGCTTAGAGAGTGGCGAGCAGTACTTC. It is translated as CASSLESGEQYF.

The count of this clone is one. The chain carries TRBV6-1 and TRBJ1-1, with a weak D call TRBD1 (6 bases). This CDR3 has 12 amino acids. Trimming removed 8 bases from V and 4 bases from J, with 11 bases in between. The germline gives CDR1 MNHNS, CDR2 SASEGT. In nucleotides, the CDR3 is TGTGCCAGCCAACAGGGTGGCACTGAAGCTTTCTTT. The encoded protein is CASQQGGTEAFF.